A selection of T cell receptor beta chains follows, all from one sample in a study of T-cell reconstitution after alpha-beta-depleted transplantation in children. TCRdb passed the PCR reads through MiXCR, listing each CDR3 protein once. Of fewer than 450,000 distinct CDR3 sequences listed, roughly 16% are singletons. Sequenced here: PBMCs, mostly from graft donor cells, sampled 360 days after TCRalphabeta/CD19-depleted stem cell transplant. These TCRs come from a male patient between 2 and 10 years old who had a stem cell transplant for acute lymphoblastic leukemia, so the T cells may come from the graft donor. CDR3s include the opening cysteine and the closing phenylalanine or tryptophan. The order of the fields is V gene, D gene, J gene, clone size, CDR3 DNA, CDR3 protein. The D gene is left open where the match is weak. Rows may omit the clone size; those that give it use once, few, many or a size class.

v_call: TRBV7-9; d_call: -; j_call: TRBJ2-5; clone_size: -; cdr3_nt: TGTGCCAGCAGCTTGAAAAGTCGGGGAGAGACCCAGTACTTC; cdr3_aa: CASSLKSRGETQYF
v_call: TRBV27; d_call: TRBD1; j_call: TRBJ2-3; clone_size: few; cdr3_nt: TGTGCCAGCAGTTTATTTCAGGTTTTAGACAGGGGGTCTAGCACAGATACGCAGTATTTT; cdr3_aa: CASSLFQVLDRGSSTDTQYF
v_call: TRBV5-1; d_call: -; j_call: TRBJ2-2; clone_size: few; cdr3_nt: TGCGCCACTACGGACGGGACGCAGAACACCGGGGAGCTGTTTTTT; cdr3_aa: CATTDGTQNTGELFF
v_call: TRBV7-2; d_call: -; j_call: TRBJ2-1; clone_size: -; cdr3_nt: TGTGCCAGCAGCTTAGTCTCTTCTAAGGGCAATGAGCAGTTCTTC; cdr3_aa: CASSLVSSKGNEQFF
v_call: TRBV6-5; d_call: -; j_call: TRBJ2-7; clone_size: few; cdr3_nt: TGTGCCAGCAGTTTGGGGCGGACTTTCTCCGACGAGCAGTACTTC; cdr3_aa: CASSLGRTFSDEQYF
v_call: TRBV12-3/TRBV12-4; d_call: -; j_call: TRBJ2-5; clone_size: many; cdr3_nt: TGTGCCAGCAGTTTTCCCTTACGGGGCCCAGAGACCCAGTACTTC; cdr3_aa: CASSFPLRGPETQYF
v_call: TRBV19; d_call: TRBD1; j_call: TRBJ1-1; clone_size: -; cdr3_nt: TGTGCCAGTAGTGCGAAAATGACAGGGCTGGGGGGTACTGAAGCTTTCTTT; cdr3_aa: CASSAKMTGLGGTEAFF
v_call: TRBV11-2; d_call: -; j_call: TRBJ2-2; clone_size: few; cdr3_nt: TGTGCCAGCAGCTTAGGGGCCGGTGGGGTGATAAGAACCGGGGAGCTGTTTTTT; cdr3_aa: CASSLGAGGVIRTGELFF
v_call: TRBV7-2; d_call: -; j_call: TRBJ2-1; clone_size: -; cdr3_nt: TGTGCCAGCGTGGCGGACGCCTACAATGAGCAGTTCTTC; cdr3_aa: CASVADAYNEQFF
v_call: TRBV9; d_call: -; j_call: TRBJ1-4; clone_size: few; cdr3_nt: TGTGCCAGCAGCCGACAGTCGGATGAAAAACTGTTTTTT; cdr3_aa: CASSRQSDEKLFF
v_call: TRBV20-1; d_call: -; j_call: TRBJ1-2; clone_size: -; cdr3_nt: TGCAGTGCAGAAGAGCCCCCCATTGACTATGGCTACACCTTC; cdr3_aa: CSAEEPPIDYGYTF
v_call: TRBV3-1; d_call: -; j_call: TRBJ2-1; clone_size: few; cdr3_nt: TGTGCCAGCAGCCAAGGTCGAGGTTTCCAAGCACCCTCCTACAATGAGCAGTTCTTC; cdr3_aa: CASSQGRGFQAPSYNEQFF
v_call: TRBV4-3; d_call: -; j_call: TRBJ2-3; clone_size: many; cdr3_nt: TGCGCCAGCAGCCAAGATCTCTACAGGGGAGGAGATACGCAGTATTTT; cdr3_aa: CASSQDLYRGGDTQYF
v_call: TRBV28; d_call: -; j_call: TRBJ2-3; clone_size: many; cdr3_nt: TGTGCCAGCACTCGGCAGCGCACGCAGTATTTT; cdr3_aa: CASTRQRTQYF
v_call: TRBV5-1; d_call: -; j_call: TRBJ2-5; clone_size: many; cdr3_nt: TGCGCCAGCAGCTCGCCCCAGGTGGGGGTCCAAGAGACCCAGTACTTC; cdr3_aa: CASSSPQVGVQETQYF
v_call: TRBV6-5; d_call: TRBD1; j_call: TRBJ2-7; clone_size: -; cdr3_nt: TGTGCCAGCAGTTACTCGAAGGGGTACCGGACAGGGGATGGCGAGCAGTACTTC; cdr3_aa: CASSYSKGYRTGDGEQYF
v_call: TRBV2; d_call: TRBD2; j_call: TRBJ2-3; clone_size: -; cdr3_nt: TGTGCCAGCAGTGCCCTTAGCGGGAGAATGGATACGCAGTATTTT; cdr3_aa: CASSALSGRMDTQYF
v_call: TRBV12-3/TRBV12-4; d_call: -; j_call: TRBJ2-7; clone_size: few; cdr3_nt: TGTGCCAGCAGTAGAGGGACCCCCTACTACGAGCAGTACTTC; cdr3_aa: CASSRGTPYYEQYF
v_call: TRBV12-3/TRBV12-4; d_call: -; j_call: TRBJ1-1; clone_size: many; cdr3_nt: TGTGCCAGCAGTTACCGGGAGAACACTGAAGCTTTCTTT; cdr3_aa: CASSYRENTEAFF
v_call: TRBV28; d_call: -; j_call: TRBJ1-5; clone_size: -; cdr3_nt: TGTGCCAGCAGTTTTCCCTCAAGGGGCAATCAGCCCCAGCATTTT; cdr3_aa: CASSFPSRGNQPQHF
v_call: TRBV4-3; d_call: -; j_call: TRBJ2-7; clone_size: -; cdr3_nt: TGCGCCAGCAGCCAGTGGCTGGGAACCTACGAGCAGTACTTC; cdr3_aa: CASSQWLGTYEQYF
v_call: TRBV7-9; d_call: -; j_call: TRBJ2-2; clone_size: -; cdr3_nt: TGTGCCAGCAGGGAGAGCCCCTGGCAGGGGACCGGGGAGCTGTTTTTT; cdr3_aa: CASRESPWQGTGELFF
v_call: TRBV7-8; d_call: -; j_call: TRBJ2-1; clone_size: few; cdr3_nt: TGTGCCAGCAGCTCGACGCTCCATTACAATGAGCAGTTCTTC; cdr3_aa: CASSSTLHYNEQFF
v_call: TRBV27; d_call: TRBD2; j_call: TRBJ2-1; clone_size: few; cdr3_nt: TGTGCCAGCAGTTTAGCGGGAGGCTATGAGCAGTTCTTC; cdr3_aa: CASSLAGGYEQFF
v_call: TRBV27; d_call: -; j_call: TRBJ2-2; clone_size: few; cdr3_nt: TGTGCCAGCAGTCCGAAGGTAATCGCGAACACCGGGGAGCTGTTTTTT; cdr3_aa: CASSPKVIANTGELFF
v_call: TRBV12-3/TRBV12-4; d_call: TRBD2; j_call: TRBJ2-3; clone_size: few; cdr3_nt: TGTGCCAGCAGGCCGGGACTAGCAGCAGATACGCAGTATTTT; cdr3_aa: CASRPGLAADTQYF
v_call: TRBV7-9; d_call: TRBD1; j_call: TRBJ1-2; clone_size: -; cdr3_nt: TGTGCCAGCAGCTTAGCACGGACAGGGATTGGCTACACCTTC; cdr3_aa: CASSLARTGIGYTF
v_call: TRBV4-2; d_call: -; j_call: TRBJ2-2; clone_size: -; cdr3_nt: TGTGCCAGCAGCCAAGATCGTCCCGGACCCTTTGGTATCGACACCGGGGAGCTGTTTTTT; cdr3_aa: CASSQDRPGPFGIDTGELFF
v_call: TRBV7-2; d_call: -; j_call: TRBJ1-1; clone_size: -; cdr3_nt: TGTGCCAGCAGCTTAGAGGGGTGGATGAACACTGAAGCTTTCTTT; cdr3_aa: CASSLEGWMNTEAFF
v_call: TRBV20-1; d_call: -; j_call: TRBJ2-3; clone_size: few; cdr3_nt: TGCAGTGGGTGGCGGGGAACAGATACGCAGTATTTT; cdr3_aa: CSGWRGTDTQYF
v_call: TRBV10-3; d_call: -; j_call: TRBJ1-6; clone_size: few; cdr3_nt: TGTGCCAGTTCCTTACAAGAGCGGAATTCACCCCTCCACTTT; cdr3_aa: CASSLQERNSPLHF
v_call: TRBV10-3; d_call: -; j_call: TRBJ2-1; clone_size: many; cdr3_nt: TGTGCCATCAGTGGAACTGCCTGGCATAATGAGCAGTTCTTC; cdr3_aa: CAISGTAWHNEQFF
v_call: TRBV28; d_call: -; j_call: TRBJ1-2; clone_size: few; cdr3_nt: TGTGCCAGCAGTTTGGCACGGAACTATGGCTACACCTTC; cdr3_aa: CASSLARNYGYTF
v_call: TRBV5-5; d_call: -; j_call: TRBJ2-7; clone_size: few; cdr3_nt: TGTGCCAGCAGCCCACACAGCTCCTACGAGCAGTACTTC; cdr3_aa: CASSPHSSYEQYF
v_call: TRBV5-5; d_call: -; j_call: TRBJ1-5; clone_size: -; cdr3_nt: TGTGCCAGCAGCTTGGGAGGGTCAATGAGCAATCAGCCCCAGCATTTT; cdr3_aa: CASSLGGSMSNQPQHF
v_call: TRBV29-1; d_call: TRBD2; j_call: TRBJ2-3; clone_size: many; cdr3_nt: TGCAGCGTAACTAGCGTACTCACAGATACGCAGTATTTT; cdr3_aa: CSVTSVLTDTQYF
v_call: TRBV28; d_call: -; j_call: TRBJ2-7; clone_size: few; cdr3_nt: TGTGCCAGCATCAGCTCAGGGGAGCAGTACTTC; cdr3_aa: CASISSGEQYF
v_call: TRBV29-1; d_call: TRBD2; j_call: TRBJ2-7; clone_size: few; cdr3_nt: TGCAGCGTTGGGACTAGCGGGATCTACGAGCAGTACTTC; cdr3_aa: CSVGTSGIYEQYF
v_call: TRBV29-1; d_call: TRBD2; j_call: TRBJ2-3; clone_size: -; cdr3_nt: TGCAGCGTCGGGACTAGCGGAAGCACAGATACGCAGTATTTT; cdr3_aa: CSVGTSGSTDTQYF
v_call: TRBV12-3/TRBV12-4; d_call: -; j_call: TRBJ2-3; clone_size: -; cdr3_nt: TGTGCCAGCAGTTTCGGCCACCACACAGATACGCAGTATTTT; cdr3_aa: CASSFGHHTDTQYF
v_call: TRBV6-1; d_call: -; j_call: TRBJ2-3; clone_size: -; cdr3_nt: TGTGCCAGCAGGGGCTTCCAGGGCCGCACAGATACGCAGTATTTT; cdr3_aa: CASRGFQGRTDTQYF
v_call: TRBV20-1; d_call: -; j_call: TRBJ2-7; clone_size: many; cdr3_nt: TGCAGTGCTAGGGGCGACTATTCCTACGAGCAGTACTTC; cdr3_aa: CSARGDYSYEQYF
v_call: TRBV12-3/TRBV12-4; d_call: -; j_call: TRBJ2-3; clone_size: many; cdr3_nt: TGTGCCAGCACGAGGAGCCAGACAGATACGCAGTATTTT; cdr3_aa: CASTRSQTDTQYF
v_call: TRBV12-3/TRBV12-4; d_call: -; j_call: TRBJ2-5; clone_size: few; cdr3_nt: TGTGCCAGCAGTTTGTATTCTAGTTGGGGGACCCAGTACTTC; cdr3_aa: CASSLYSSWGTQYF